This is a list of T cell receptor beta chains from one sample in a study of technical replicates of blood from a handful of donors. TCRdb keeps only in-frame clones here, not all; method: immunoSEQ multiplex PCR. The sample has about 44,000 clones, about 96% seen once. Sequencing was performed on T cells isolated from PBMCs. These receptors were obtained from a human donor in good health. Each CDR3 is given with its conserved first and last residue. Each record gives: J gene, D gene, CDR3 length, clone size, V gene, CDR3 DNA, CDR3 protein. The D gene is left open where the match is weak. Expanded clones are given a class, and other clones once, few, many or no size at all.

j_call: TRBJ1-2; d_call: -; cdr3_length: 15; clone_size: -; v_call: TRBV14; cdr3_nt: TGTGCCAGCAGCCAAGTTACGGGGGAGGTGTATGGCTACACCTTC; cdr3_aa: CASSQVTGEVYGYTF
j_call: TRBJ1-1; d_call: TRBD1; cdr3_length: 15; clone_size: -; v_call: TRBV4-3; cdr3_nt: TGCGCCAGCAGCCAATCGACAGGGGCAGGAACTGAAGCTTTCTTT; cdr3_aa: CASSQSTGAGTEAFF
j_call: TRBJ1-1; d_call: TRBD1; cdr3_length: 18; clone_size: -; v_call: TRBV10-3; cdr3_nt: TGTGCCATCAGGCCGACAGGGGCGGGGTATAGACGAGACACTGAAGCTTTCTTT; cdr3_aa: CAIRPTGAGYRRDTEAFF
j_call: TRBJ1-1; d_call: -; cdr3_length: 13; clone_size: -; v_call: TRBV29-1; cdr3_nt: TGCAGCGTTGGGACAGTATCTGGGGCTGAAGCTTTCTTT; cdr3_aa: CSVGTVSGAEAFF
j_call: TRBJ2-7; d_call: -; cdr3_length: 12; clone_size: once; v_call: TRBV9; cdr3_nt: TGTGCCAGCAGTGCAACAGACTACGAGCAGTACTTC; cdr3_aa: CASSATDYEQYF
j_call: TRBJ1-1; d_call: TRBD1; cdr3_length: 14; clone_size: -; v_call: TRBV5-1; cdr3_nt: TGCGCCAGCAGCTCCAGGGGGCCGAACACTGAAGCTTTCTTT; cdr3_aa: CASSSRGPNTEAFF
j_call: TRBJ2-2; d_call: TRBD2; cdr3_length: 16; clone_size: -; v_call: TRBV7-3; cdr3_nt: TGTGCCAGCAGCTTGGGACTAGCGGGTGGTACCGGGGAGCTGTTTTTT; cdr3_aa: CASSLGLAGGTGELFF
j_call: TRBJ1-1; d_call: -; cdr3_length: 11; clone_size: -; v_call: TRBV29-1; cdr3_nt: TGCAGCGGGCGGGAGAACACTGAAGCTTTCTTT; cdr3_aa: CSGRENTEAFF
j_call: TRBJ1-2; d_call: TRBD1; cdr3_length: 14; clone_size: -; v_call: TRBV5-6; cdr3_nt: TGTGCCAGCAGCGTAGGGGGCGCGGTCTATGGCTACACCTTC; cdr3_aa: CASSVGGAVYGYTF
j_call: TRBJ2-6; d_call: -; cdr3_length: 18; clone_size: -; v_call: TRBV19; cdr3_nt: TGTGCCAGTAGCCACCACAGTATGGCGATCTCTGGGGCCAACGTCCTGACTTTC; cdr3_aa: CASSHHSMAISGANVLTF
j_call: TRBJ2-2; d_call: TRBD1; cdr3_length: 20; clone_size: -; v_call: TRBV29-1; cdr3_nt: TGCAGCGTTGAATTTCCCCCCGGGACAGCTAATAACTTTGGTTCCGGGGAGCTGTTTTTT; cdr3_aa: CSVEFPPGTANNFGSGELFF
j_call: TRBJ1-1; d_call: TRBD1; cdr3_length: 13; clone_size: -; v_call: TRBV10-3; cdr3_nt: TGTGCCATCAGTGAGAACAGGGGGACTGAAGCTTTCTTT; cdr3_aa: CAISENRGTEAFF
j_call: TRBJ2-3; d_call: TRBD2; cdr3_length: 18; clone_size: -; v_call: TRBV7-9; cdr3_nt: TGTGCCAGCAGCGCTACTCCGGGACTAGCGGAGCCCACAGATACGCAGTATTTT; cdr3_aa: CASSATPGLAEPTDTQYF
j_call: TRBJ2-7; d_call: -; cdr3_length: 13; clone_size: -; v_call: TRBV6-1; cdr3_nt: TGTGCCAGCAGACTAGACTCCAACTACGAGCAGTACTTC; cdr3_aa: CASRLDSNYEQYF
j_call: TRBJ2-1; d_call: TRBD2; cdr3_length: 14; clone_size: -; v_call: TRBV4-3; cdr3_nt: TGCGCCAGCAGCCTATTAGCGGGAGACAATGAGCAGTTCTTC; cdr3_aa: CASSLLAGDNEQFF
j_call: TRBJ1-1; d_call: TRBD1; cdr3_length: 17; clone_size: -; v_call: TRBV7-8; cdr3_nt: TGTGCCAGCACCACCTTCGTGGACAGGGCAATGGACACTGAAGCTTTCTTT; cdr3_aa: CASTTFVDRAMDTEAFF
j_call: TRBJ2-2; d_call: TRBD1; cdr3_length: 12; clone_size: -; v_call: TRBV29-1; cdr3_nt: TGCAGCGTGCCACAGGGGGCCGGGGAGCTGTTTTTT; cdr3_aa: CSVPQGAGELFF
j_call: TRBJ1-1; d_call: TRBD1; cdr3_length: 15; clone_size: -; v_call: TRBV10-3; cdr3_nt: TGTGCCATCAGTGAGTCAGGGGGCAGGGACACTGAAGCTTTCTTT; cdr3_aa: CAISESGGRDTEAFF
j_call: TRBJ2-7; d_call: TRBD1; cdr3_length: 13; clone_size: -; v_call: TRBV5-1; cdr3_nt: TGCGCCAGCAGACGGACAGGGAGGAACGAGCAGTACTTC; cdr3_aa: CASRRTGRNEQYF
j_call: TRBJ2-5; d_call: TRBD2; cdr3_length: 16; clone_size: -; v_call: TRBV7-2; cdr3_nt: TGTGCCAGCAGCTTAGGAATGGTAGCGGGACAAGAGACCCAGTACTTC; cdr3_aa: CASSLGMVAGQETQYF
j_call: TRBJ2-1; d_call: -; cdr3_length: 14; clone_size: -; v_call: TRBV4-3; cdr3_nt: TGCGCCAGCAGCCAAGATCACTTTAGCAATGAGCAGTTCTTC; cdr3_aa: CASSQDHFSNEQFF
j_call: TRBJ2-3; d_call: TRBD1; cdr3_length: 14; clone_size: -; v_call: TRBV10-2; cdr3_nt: TGCGCCAGCGGGGGACAGGGGTTGGCAGATACGCAGTATTTT; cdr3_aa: CASGGQGLADTQYF
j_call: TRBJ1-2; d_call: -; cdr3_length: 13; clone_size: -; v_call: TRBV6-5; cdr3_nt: TGTGCCAGCAGTTACTCTAAAGGGGTTGGCTACACCTTC; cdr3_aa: CASSYSKGVGYTF
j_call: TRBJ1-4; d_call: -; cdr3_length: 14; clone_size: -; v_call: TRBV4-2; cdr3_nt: TGTGCCAGCAGCCCATGGGGGGTTGATGAAAAACTGTTTTTT; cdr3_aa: CASSPWGVDEKLFF
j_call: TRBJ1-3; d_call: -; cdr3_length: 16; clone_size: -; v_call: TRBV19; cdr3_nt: TGTGCCAGTAGTATGTCCGGGGGGGCAGTTGGAAACACCATATATTTT; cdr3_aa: CASSMSGGAVGNTIYF
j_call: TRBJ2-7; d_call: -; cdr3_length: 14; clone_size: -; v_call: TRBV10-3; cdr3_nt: TGTGCCATCAGTGGTACTAGCCTAGGTTACGAGCAGTACTTC; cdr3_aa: CAISGTSLGYEQYF
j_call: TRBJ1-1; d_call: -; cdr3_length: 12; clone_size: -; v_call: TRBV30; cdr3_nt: TGTGCCTGGAGTGTAGCGGTCACTGAAGCTTTCTTT; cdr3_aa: CAWSVAVTEAFF
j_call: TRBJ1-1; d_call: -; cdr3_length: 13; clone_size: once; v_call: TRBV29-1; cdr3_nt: TGCAGCGTTGCTGGCAGGTTAGGTACTGAAGCTTTCTTT; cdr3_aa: CSVAGRLGTEAFF
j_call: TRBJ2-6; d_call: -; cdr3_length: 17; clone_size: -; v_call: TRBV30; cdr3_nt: TGTGCCTGTTTTGACCCCAGGGGTAGCTCTGGGGCCAACGTCCTGACTTTC; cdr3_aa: CACFDPRGSSGANVLTF
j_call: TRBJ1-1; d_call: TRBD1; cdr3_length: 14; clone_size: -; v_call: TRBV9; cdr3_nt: TGTGCCAGCAGCGTAGAAGGAGGGGGCCAGGAAGCTTTCTTT; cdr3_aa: CASSVEGGGQEAFF
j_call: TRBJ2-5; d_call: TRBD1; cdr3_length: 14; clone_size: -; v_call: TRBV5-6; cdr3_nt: TGTGCCAGCAGCTCGACAGGGGTACAGCAGACCCAGTACTTC; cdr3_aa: CASSSTGVQQTQYF
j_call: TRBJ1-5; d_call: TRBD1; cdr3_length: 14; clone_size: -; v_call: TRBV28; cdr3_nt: TGTGCCAGCAGTCCCGGGACAGGGGACCAGCCCCAGCATTTT; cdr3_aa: CASSPGTGDQPQHF
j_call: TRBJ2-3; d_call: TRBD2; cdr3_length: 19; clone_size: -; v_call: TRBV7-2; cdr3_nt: TGTGCCAGCAGCTTGAGTGGTGGGGGACTAGCGGGAGTGACAGATACGCAGTATTTT; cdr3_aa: CASSLSGGGLAGVTDTQYF
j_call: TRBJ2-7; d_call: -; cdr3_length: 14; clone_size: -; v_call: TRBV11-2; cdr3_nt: TGTGCCAGCAGCTTAGACGACAGTTACTACGAGCAGTACTTC; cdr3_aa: CASSLDDSYYEQYF
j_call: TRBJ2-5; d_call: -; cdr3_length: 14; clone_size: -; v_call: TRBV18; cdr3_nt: TGTGCCAGCTCACCACCTGCAGGGGTAGAGACCCAGTACTTC; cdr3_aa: CASSPPAGVETQYF
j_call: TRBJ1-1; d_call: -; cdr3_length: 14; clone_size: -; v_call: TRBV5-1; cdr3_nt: TGCGCCAGCAGCTTGAGACCCGACATTAGGGAAGCTTTCTTT; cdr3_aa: CASSLRPDIREAFF
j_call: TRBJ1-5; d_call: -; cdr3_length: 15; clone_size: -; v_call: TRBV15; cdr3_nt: TGTGCCACCAGCAGAGATCCTGAGAGCAATCAGCCCCAGCATTTT; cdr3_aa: CATSRDPESNQPQHF
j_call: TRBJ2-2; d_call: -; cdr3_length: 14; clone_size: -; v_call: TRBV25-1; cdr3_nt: TGTGCCAGCAGTGAGAGATTTGGGCCCGGGGAGCTGTTTTTT; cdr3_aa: CASSERFGPGELFF
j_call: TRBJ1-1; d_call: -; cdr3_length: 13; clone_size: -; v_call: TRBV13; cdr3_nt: TGTGCCAGCAGCTTCACAGGGAACACTGAAGCTTTCTTT; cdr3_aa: CASSFTGNTEAFF
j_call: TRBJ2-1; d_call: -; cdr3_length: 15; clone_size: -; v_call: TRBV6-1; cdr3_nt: TGTGCCAGCAGTGACAATTTTCCCGGTAACAATGAGCAGTTCTTC; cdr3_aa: CASSDNFPGNNEQFF
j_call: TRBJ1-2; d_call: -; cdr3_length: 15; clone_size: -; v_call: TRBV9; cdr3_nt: TGTGCCAGCAGCGTAGCTACCAACGCTCACTATGGCTACACCTTC; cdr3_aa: CASSVATNAHYGYTF
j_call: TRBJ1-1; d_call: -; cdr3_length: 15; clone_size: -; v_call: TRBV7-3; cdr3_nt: TGTGCCAGCAGCGTTTATGGGGGCTCGGGAACTGAAGCTTTCTTT; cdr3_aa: CASSVYGGSGTEAFF
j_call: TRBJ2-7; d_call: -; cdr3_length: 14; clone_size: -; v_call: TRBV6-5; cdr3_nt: TGTGCCAGCAGTCCCCGGGACACCTTCTACGAGCAGTACTTC; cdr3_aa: CASSPRDTFYEQYF
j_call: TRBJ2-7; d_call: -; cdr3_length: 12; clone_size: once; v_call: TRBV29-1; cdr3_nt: TGCAGCGTTCGCCACAGCATCTACGAGCAGTACTTC; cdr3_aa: CSVRHSIYEQYF
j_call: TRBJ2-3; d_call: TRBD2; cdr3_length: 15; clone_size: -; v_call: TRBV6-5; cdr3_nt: TGTGCCAGCAGTCAATCTAGCGGCCACACAGATACGCAGTATTTT; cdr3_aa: CASSQSSGHTDTQYF
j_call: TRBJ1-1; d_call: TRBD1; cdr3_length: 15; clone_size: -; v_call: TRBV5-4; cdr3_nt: TGTGCCAGCAGCCCGGGGACAGGGATGAACGCTGAAGCTTTCTTT; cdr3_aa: CASSPGTGMNAEAFF
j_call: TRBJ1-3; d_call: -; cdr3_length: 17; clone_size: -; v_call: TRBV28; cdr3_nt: TGTGCCAGCAGCCCATCACAGGGAACTATCTCTGGAAACACCATATATTTT; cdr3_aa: CASSPSQGTISGNTIYF
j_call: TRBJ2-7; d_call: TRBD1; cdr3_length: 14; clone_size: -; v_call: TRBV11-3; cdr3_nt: TGTGCCAGCAGCGTACAGGGGATATCCTACGAGCAGTACTTC; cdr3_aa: CASSVQGISYEQYF
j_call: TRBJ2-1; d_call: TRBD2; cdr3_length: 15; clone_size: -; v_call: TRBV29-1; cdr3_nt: TGCAGCGCCGAGGGCGGGAGGGCTGGATACAATGAGCAGTTCTTC; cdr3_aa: CSAEGGRAGYNEQFF
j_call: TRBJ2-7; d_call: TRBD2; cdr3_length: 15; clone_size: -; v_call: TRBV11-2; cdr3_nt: TGTGCCAGCAGCTTTCTTTCCGGGAGGCAATACGAGCAGTACTTC; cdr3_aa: CASSFLSGRQYEQYF
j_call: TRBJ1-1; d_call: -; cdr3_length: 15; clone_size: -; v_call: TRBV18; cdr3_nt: TGTGCCAGCTCACCTGGAGGGACGGTTAACACTGAAGCTTTCTTT; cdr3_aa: CASSPGGTVNTEAFF